This T cell receptor beta chain emerged from a study of T cell responses to AZD1222 COVID-19 vaccine. Broader study findings: No day 14 peak samples; only post-peak repertoires were characterized. Donors in the cohort were predominantly white British and more often female, and clonal diversity was possibly underestimated. With dominance at 160-218 and 743-854, vaccine-associated CD4 TCRs spanned spike.

As for this clone: Its antigen remains unidentified.

The repertoire was sequenced with immunoSEQ multiplex PCR; TCRdb's copy has only in-frame clones and lacks some. The sample yields roughly 180,000 clones, about nine tenths seen once. Second-dose schedules of about 4 or about 12 weeks were combined. The specimen was peripheral blood, collected 28 days after the second AZD1222 dose. The source of this sequence is an adult who received the AZD1222 COVID-19 vaccine.

The CDR3 region is CASSQGRAGFSYNEQFF. The CDR3 DNA sequence: TGTGCCAGCAGCCAGGGCAGAGCGGGGTTCTCCTACAATGAGCAGTTCTTC. V usage is TRBV3-1 (or the pseudogene TRBV3-2) and J usage is TRBJ2-1; 7 nucleotides agree with TRBD2. CDR1 and CDR2 from the germline V gene are LGHDT and YNNKEL (reference sequence). This CDR3 is 17 amino acids long. V lost 3 bases and J lost 0; bases outside the gene matches: 8.